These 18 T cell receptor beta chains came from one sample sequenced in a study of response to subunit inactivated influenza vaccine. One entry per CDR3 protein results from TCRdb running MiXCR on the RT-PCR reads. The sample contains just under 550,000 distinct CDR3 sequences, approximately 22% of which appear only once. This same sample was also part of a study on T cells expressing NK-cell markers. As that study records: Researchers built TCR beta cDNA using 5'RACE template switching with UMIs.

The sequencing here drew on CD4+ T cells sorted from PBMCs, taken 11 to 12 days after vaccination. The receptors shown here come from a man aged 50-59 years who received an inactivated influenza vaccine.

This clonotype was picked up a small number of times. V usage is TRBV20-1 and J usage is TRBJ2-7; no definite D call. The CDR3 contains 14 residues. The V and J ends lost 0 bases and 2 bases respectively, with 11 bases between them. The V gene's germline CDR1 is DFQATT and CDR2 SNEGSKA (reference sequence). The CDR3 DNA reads TGCAGTGCTAGAGAGAATTACTGGGCCTACGAGCAGTACTTC. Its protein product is CSARENYWAYEQYF.

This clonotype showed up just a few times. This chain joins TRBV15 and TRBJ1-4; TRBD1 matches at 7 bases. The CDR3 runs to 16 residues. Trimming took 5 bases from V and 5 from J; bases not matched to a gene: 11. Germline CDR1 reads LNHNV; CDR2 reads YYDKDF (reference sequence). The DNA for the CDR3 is TGTGCCACCAGCGAGCAGAGACAGGGACTCAATGAAAAACTGTTTTTT. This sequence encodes CATSEQRQGLNEKLFF.

As DNA, the CDR3 is TGTGCCAGCAGCAACCGGGGCCTGGGGGATGAGCAGTTCTTC. This translates into CASSNRGLGDEQFF. The rearrangement links TRBV9 to TRBJ2-1, with D tentatively TRBD1 or TRBD2 (5 bases each). Germline V gene sequence: CDR1 SGDLS, CDR2 YYNGEE. This CDR3 comprises 14 residues. Trimming pared 4 bases from V and 8 bases from J, leaving 16 bases between.

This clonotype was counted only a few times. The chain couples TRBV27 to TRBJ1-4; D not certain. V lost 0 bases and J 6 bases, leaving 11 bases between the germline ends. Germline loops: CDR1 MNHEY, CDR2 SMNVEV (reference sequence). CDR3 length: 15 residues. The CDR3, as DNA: TGTGCCAGCAGTTTATCGGTAGGGCTACATGAAAAACTGTTTTTT. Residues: CASSLSVGLHEKLFF.

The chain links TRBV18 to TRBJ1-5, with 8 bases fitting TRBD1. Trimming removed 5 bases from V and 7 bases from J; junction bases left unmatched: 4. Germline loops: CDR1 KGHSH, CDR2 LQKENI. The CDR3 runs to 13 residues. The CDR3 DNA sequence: TGTGCCAGCTCAGAGGACAGGGAACAGCCCCAGCATTTT. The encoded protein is CASSEDREQPQHF.

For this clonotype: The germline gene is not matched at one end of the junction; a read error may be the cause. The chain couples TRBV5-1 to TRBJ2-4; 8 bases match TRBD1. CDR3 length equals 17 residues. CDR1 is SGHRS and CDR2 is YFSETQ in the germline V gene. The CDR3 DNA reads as TGCGCCAGCAGCTTGGGCCAGGGACAGGAGGCCAACAACATTCAGTACTTC. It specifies CASSLGQGQEANNIQYF.

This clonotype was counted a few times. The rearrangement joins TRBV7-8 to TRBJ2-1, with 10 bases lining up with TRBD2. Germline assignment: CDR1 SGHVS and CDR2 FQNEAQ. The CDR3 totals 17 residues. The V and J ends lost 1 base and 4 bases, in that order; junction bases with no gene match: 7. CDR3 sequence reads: CASSLVVLAGPYNEQFF. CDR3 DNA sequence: TGTGCCAGCAGCTTAGTCGTACTAGCGGGGCCTTACAATGAGCAGTTCTTC. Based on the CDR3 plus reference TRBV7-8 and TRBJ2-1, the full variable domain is GAGVSQSPRYKVAKRGQDVALRCDPISGHVSLFWYQQALGQGPEFLTYFQNEAQLDKSGLPSDRFFAERPEGSVSTLKIQRTQQEDSAVYLCASSLVVLAGPYNEQFFGPGTRLTVL.

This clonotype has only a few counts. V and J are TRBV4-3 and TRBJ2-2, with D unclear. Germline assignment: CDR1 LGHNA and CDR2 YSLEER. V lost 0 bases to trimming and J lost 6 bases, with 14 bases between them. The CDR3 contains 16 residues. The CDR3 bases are TGCGCCAGCAGCCAAGAAGGGCCGGGCGATGCCGGGGAGCTGTTTTTT. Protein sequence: CASSQEGPGDAGELFF.

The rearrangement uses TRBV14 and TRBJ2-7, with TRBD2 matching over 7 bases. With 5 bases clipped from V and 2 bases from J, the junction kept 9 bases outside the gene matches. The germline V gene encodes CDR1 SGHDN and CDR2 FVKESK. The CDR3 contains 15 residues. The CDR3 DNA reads TGTGCCAGCAGCATTGGGGAGGGTGCGACCTACGAGCAGTACTTC. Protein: CASSIGEGATYEQYF.

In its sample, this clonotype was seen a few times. The CDR3 region has the DNA TGTGCCAGCAGTGCCTCAGGGCGCCTTGAGCAGTTCTTC. As protein: CASSASGRLEQFF. The J gene is TRBJ2-1, the V gene TRBV6-2 or TRBV6-3; D possibly corresponds to TRBD1 (5 bases). Deletions cut 5 bases from V and 9 bases from J, with 14 bases between. Germline CDR1 is MNHEY and CDR2 is SVGEGT. The CDR3 consists of 13 residues.

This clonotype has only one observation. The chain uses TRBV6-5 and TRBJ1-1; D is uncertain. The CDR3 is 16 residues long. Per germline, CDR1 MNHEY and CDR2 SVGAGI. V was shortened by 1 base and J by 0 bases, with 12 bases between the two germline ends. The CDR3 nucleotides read TGTGCCAGCAGTTACTTTTCACACACCATGAACACTGAAGCTTTCTTT. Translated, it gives CASSYFSHTMNTEAFF.

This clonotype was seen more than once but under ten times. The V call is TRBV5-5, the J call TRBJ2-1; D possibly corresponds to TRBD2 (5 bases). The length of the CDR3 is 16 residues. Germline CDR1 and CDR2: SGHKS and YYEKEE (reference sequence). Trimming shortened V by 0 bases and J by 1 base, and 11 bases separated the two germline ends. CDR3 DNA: TGTGCCAGCAGCTTGGCACTAGAGGTATCCTACAATGAGCAGTTCTTC. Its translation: CASSLALEVSYNEQFF.

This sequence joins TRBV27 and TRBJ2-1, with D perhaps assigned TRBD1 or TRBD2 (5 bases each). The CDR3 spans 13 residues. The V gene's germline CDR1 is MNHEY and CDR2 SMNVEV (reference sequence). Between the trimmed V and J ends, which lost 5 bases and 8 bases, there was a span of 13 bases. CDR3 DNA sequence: TGTGCCAGCAGTCCTTGGGGCGGGTATGAGCAGTTCTTC. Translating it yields CASSPWGGYEQFF.

The CDR3 loop reads CASSLEQGRDTQYF. CDR3 nucleotide sequence: TGTGCCAGCAGCTTAGAACAGGGGAGAGATACGCAGTATTTT. The rearrangement joins TRBV7-2 to TRBJ2-3; TRBD1 matches 7 bases. The CDR3 consists of 14 residues. The V gene end was trimmed by 1 base and the J gene end by 5 bases; junction bases not matched to a gene: 3. CDR1 is SGHTA and CDR2 is FQGNSA in the germline V gene.

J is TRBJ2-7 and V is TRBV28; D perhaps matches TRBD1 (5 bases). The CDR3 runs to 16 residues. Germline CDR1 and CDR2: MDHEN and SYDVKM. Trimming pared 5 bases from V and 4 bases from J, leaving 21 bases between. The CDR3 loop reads CASSDVDRVDRYEQYF. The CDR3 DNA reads TGTGCCAGCAGTGACGTAGACAGAGTAGATAGGTACGAGCAGTACTTC.

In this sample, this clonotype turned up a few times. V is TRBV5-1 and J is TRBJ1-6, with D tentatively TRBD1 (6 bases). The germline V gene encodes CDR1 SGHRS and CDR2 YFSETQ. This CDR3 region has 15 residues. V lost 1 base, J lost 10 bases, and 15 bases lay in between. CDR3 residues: CASSLTGGWRSPLHF. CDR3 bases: TGCGCCAGCAGCTTGACGGGGGGCTGGCGATCACCCCTCCACTTT.

The CDR3 sequence: CSARTSGGATDTQYF. The DNA of the CDR3 is TGCAGTGCTAGGACTAGCGGGGGGGCAACAGATACGCAGTATTTT. V and J are TRBV20-1 and TRBJ2-3; 14 nucleotides match TRBD2. The CDR3 is made up of 15 amino acids. Germline CDR1 is DFQATT and CDR2 is SNEGSKA (reference sequence). V lost 3 bases to trimming and J lost 3 bases; unmatched junction nucleotides: 2.

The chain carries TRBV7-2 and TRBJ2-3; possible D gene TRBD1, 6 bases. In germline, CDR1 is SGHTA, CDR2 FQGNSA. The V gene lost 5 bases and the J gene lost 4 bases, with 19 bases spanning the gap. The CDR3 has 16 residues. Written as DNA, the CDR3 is TGTGCCAGCAGCCGCCTGGGCGTCAGACAGGCAGATACGCAGTATTTT. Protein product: CASSRLGVRQADTQYF. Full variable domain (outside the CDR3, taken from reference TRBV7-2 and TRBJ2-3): GAGVSQSPSNKVTEKGKDVELRCDPISGHTALYWYRQSLGQGLEFLIYFQGNSAPDKSGLPSDRFSAERTGGSVSTLTIQRTQQEDSAVYLCASSRLGVRQADTQYFGPGTRLTVL.